A selection of T cell receptor beta chains follows, all from one sample in a study of regulatory T cells in long-lasting Graves disease. MiXCR was run by TCRdb on the multiplex PCR reads, yielding one entry per CDR3 protein. The data contain under 450,000 distinct CDR3 sequences, 23% of them singletons. The sequences come from peripheral blood mononuclear cells (PBMCs), collected when the disease was refractory, from a patient treated with antithyroid drugs. The receptors were sampled from a female donor with Graves disease. The CDR3 runs from the conserved cysteine through the conserved F or W. Fields, in order: J gene, D gene, V gene, CDR3 protein. A D gene is named only where the DNA matches it firmly.

j_gene: TRBJ2-5
d_gene: TRBD1
v_gene: TRBV3-1
CDR3aa: CASSRWTGGQETQYF

j_gene: TRBJ1-2
d_gene: NA
v_gene: TRBV20-1
CDR3aa: CSARSDLLGNYGYTF

j_gene: TRBJ2-7
d_gene: TRBD1
v_gene: TRBV28
CDR3aa: CASSKTGARFYEQYF

j_gene: TRBJ1-5
d_gene: NA
v_gene: TRBV28
CDR3aa: CASSSGVRSNQPQHF

j_gene: TRBJ2-2
d_gene: NA
v_gene: TRBV20-1
CDR3aa: CSARQPTGELFF

j_gene: TRBJ2-4
d_gene: NA
v_gene: TRBV19
CDR3aa: CASSWGSGGNIQYF

j_gene: TRBJ2-2
d_gene: NA
v_gene: TRBV2
CDR3aa: CASNRDANTGELFF

j_gene: TRBJ1-1
d_gene: TRBD1
v_gene: TRBV28
CDR3aa: CASGTASGWAEAFF

j_gene: TRBJ2-4
d_gene: NA
v_gene: TRBV28
CDR3aa: CASSPSMFGLAKNIQYF

j_gene: TRBJ2-5
d_gene: TRBD2
v_gene: TRBV20-1
CDR3aa: CSATARTSGSHETQYF

j_gene: TRBJ2-3
d_gene: TRBD1
v_gene: TRBV14
CDR3aa: CASSPILLTGASTDTQYF

j_gene: TRBJ2-7
d_gene: NA
v_gene: TRBV27
CDR3aa: CASRFTGNTYEQYF

j_gene: TRBJ2-1
d_gene: NA
v_gene: TRBV20-1
CDR3aa: CSASRAGLFGDEQFF

j_gene: TRBJ1-5
d_gene: TRBD1
v_gene: TRBV4-1
CDR3aa: CASSKQGGNQPQHF

j_gene: TRBJ2-7
d_gene: TRBD1
v_gene: TRBV4-1
CDR3aa: CASRVGRGQGKHEQYF

j_gene: TRBJ2-7
d_gene: TRBD2
v_gene: TRBV7-8
CDR3aa: CASSLSGGGTEYEQYF

j_gene: TRBJ2-2
d_gene: TRBD1
v_gene: TRBV15
CDR3aa: CATSTPQGFTGELFF

j_gene: TRBJ1-2
d_gene: NA
v_gene: TRBV20-1
CDR3aa: CSALGGVGGYTF

j_gene: TRBJ2-7
d_gene: TRBD2
v_gene: TRBV30
CDR3aa: CAWSVRRAGVPRQDEQYF

j_gene: TRBJ2-2
d_gene: NA
v_gene: TRBV30
CDR3aa: CAWNGAVTGELFF

j_gene: TRBJ1-2
d_gene: NA
v_gene: TRBV6-5
CDR3aa: CASRYPGEGVYGYTF

j_gene: TRBJ2-1
d_gene: NA
v_gene: TRBV7-9
CDR3aa: CASSQGAAGGDEQFF

j_gene: TRBJ2-2
d_gene: TRBD2
v_gene: TRBV19
CDR3aa: CATESGVAGRGELFF

j_gene: TRBJ2-1
d_gene: NA
v_gene: TRBV5-8
CDR3aa: CASRVFWAIFENNEQFF

j_gene: TRBJ1-2
d_gene: NA
v_gene: TRBV29-1
CDR3aa: CSDRAPSGYTF

j_gene: TRBJ2-7
d_gene: NA
v_gene: TRBV30
CDR3aa: CAWSVREVYEQYF

j_gene: TRBJ2-7
d_gene: NA
v_gene: TRBV19
CDR3aa: CASSNRVDYEQYF

j_gene: TRBJ1-2
d_gene: NA
v_gene: TRBV9
CDR3aa: CASSVSGNGYTF

j_gene: TRBJ2-2
d_gene: TRBD2
v_gene: TRBV29-1
CDR3aa: CSVEEAGFIRSTGELFF

j_gene: TRBJ2-1
d_gene: NA
v_gene: TRBV28
CDR3aa: CASLGRGRGGSTVYEQFF

j_gene: TRBJ1-1
d_gene: TRBD1
v_gene: TRBV29-1
CDR3aa: CSGRGQLNTEAFF

j_gene: TRBJ2-7
d_gene: TRBD1
v_gene: TRBV20-1
CDR3aa: CSASQTGVGEQYF

j_gene: TRBJ2-2
d_gene: NA
v_gene: TRBV6-1
CDR3aa: CASSARLVSNTGELFF

j_gene: TRBJ2-7
d_gene: NA
v_gene: TRBV28
CDR3aa: CASSSIPPRIGYEQYF

j_gene: TRBJ1-2
d_gene: NA
v_gene: TRBV7-9
CDR3aa: CASSFSRDNVRYGYTF

j_gene: TRBJ2-6
d_gene: NA
v_gene: TRBV7-9
CDR3aa: CASSFRDWLSGGFGSGANVLTF

j_gene: TRBJ2-5
d_gene: NA
v_gene: TRBV14
CDR3aa: CASSQIETQYF

j_gene: TRBJ1-5
d_gene: TRBD1
v_gene: TRBV20-1
CDR3aa: CSATVSPQGDQPQHF

j_gene: TRBJ2-1
d_gene: NA
v_gene: TRBV7-2
CDR3aa: CASSTNGSPNNEQFF

j_gene: TRBJ2-7
d_gene: NA
v_gene: TRBV7-2
CDR3aa: CASSLARFYEQYF

j_gene: TRBJ1-1
d_gene: NA
v_gene: TRBV18
CDR3aa: CASSPLKGSSEAFF

j_gene: TRBJ2-7
d_gene: TRBD2
v_gene: TRBV4-3
CDR3aa: CASSHGLAGDYEQYF

j_gene: TRBJ2-7
d_gene: NA
v_gene: TRBV20-1
CDR3aa: CSARGDLNPYEQYF

j_gene: TRBJ1-2
d_gene: NA
v_gene: TRBV6-1
CDR3aa: CASREVQGDGYTF

j_gene: TRBJ2-7
d_gene: TRBD2
v_gene: TRBV20-1
CDR3aa: CSARSSGRGYEQYF

j_gene: TRBJ2-5
d_gene: TRBD2
v_gene: TRBV19
CDR3aa: CASSKGLAGTETQYF